This TCR beta chain derives from a study of blood T cell repertoires in COVID-19. Turning to the study itself: COVID-19 samples, acute and convalescent, were from the United States, Italy and Spain. From T cells, B-cell-depleted T cells, or PBMCs came the material, which was cDNA or gDNA.

Authors' processing steps: Amplifying reference gene primers gave estimates of nucleated cell counts. Profiled with immunoSEQ multiplex PCR; TCRdb holds only in-frame clones, not every one. V, J and clone size are those of that table, while D and trimming were read from the DNA. In the table there are roughly 140,000 clones, roughly 90% of which are singletons. This CDR3 is 17 amino acids long. Looked up from germline, CDR1 is LNHDA and CDR2 is SQIVND (reference sequence). Trimming took 6 bases from V and 2 from J; bases not matched to a gene: 11. The specimen sequenced was peripheral blood. This receptor was taken from a man in his 70s with acute or convalescent COVID-19. The gene calls are TRBV19 and TRBJ1-5; 9 nucleotides match TRBD1. In nucleotides, the CDR3 is TGTGCCAGTAGGGACGGTACACAGGGGGCTGGCAATCAGCCCCAGCATTTT. Amino acid sequence: CASRDGTQGAGNQPQHF.